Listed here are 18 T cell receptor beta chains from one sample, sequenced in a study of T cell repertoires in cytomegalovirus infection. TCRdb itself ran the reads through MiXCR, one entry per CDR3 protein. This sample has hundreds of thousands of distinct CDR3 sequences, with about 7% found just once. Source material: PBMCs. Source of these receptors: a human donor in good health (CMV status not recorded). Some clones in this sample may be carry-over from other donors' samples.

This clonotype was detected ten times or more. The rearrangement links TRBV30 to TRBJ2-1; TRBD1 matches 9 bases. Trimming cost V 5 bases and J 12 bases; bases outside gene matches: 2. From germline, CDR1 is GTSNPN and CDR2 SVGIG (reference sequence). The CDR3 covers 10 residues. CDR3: CAWRTGVQFF. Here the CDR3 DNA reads TGTGCCTGGCGGACAGGGGTGCAGTTCTTC.

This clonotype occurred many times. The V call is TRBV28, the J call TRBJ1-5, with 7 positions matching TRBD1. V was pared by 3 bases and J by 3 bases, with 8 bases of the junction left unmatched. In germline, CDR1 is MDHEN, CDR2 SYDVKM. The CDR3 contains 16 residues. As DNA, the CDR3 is TGTGCCAGCAGTTTGGACCCGGGACAGAACAATCAGCCCCAGCATTTT. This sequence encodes CASSLDPGQNNQPQHF.

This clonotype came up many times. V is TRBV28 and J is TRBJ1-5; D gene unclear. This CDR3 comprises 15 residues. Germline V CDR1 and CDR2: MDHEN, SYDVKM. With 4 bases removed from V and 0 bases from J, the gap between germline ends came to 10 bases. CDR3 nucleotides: TGTGCCAGCAGTTCCCCAGGATATAGCAATCAGCCCCAGCATTTT. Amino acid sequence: CASSSPGYSNQPQHF.

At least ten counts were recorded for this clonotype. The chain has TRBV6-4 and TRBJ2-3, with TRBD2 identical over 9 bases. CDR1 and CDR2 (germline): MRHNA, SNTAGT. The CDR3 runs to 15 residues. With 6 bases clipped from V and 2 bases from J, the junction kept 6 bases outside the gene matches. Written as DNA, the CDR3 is TGTGCCAGCAGGAAAGGACTAGCGAACACAGATACGCAGTATTTT. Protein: CASRKGLANTDTQYF.

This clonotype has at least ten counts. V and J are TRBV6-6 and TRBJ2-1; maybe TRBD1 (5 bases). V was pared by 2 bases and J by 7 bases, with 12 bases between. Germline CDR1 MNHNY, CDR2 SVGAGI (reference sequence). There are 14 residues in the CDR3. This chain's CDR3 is CASSYVDKQNEQFF. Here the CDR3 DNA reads TGTGCCAGCAGTTACGTGGACAAGCAGAATGAGCAGTTCTTC.

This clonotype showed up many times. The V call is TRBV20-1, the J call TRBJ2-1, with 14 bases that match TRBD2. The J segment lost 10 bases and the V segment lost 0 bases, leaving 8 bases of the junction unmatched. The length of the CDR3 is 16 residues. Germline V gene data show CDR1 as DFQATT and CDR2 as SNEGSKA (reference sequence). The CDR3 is CSARDLWGLAGEEQFF. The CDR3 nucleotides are TGCAGTGCTAGAGATCTATGGGGACTAGCGGGAGAAGAGCAGTTCTTC.

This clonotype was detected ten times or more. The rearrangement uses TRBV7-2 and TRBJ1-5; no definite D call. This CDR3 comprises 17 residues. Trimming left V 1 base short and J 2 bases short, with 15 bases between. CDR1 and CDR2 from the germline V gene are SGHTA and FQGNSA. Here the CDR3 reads CASSLVPSGLGNQPQHF. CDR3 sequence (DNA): TGTGCCAGCAGCTTAGTTCCCTCGGGTCTAGGCAATCAGCCCCAGCATTTT.

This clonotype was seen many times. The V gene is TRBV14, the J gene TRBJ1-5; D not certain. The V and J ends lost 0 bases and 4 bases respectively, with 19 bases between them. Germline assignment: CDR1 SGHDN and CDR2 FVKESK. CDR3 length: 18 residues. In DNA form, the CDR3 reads TGTGCCAGCAGCCAAGATACCCCTTTAGGAGGCGGGAATCAGCCCCAGCATTTT. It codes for CASSQDTPLGGGNQPQHF.

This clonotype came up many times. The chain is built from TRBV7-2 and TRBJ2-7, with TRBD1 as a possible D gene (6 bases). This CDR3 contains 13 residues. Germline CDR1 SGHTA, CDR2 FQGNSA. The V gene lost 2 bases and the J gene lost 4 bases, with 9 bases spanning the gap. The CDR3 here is CASSLQQGYEQYF. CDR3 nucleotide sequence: TGTGCCAGCAGCTTACAACAGGGTTACGAGCAGTACTTC.

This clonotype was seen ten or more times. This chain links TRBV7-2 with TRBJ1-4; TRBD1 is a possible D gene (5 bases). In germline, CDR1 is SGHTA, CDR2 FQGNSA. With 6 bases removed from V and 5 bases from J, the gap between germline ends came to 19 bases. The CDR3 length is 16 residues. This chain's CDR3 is CASSPRPGGHNEKLFF. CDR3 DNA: TGTGCCAGCAGTCCCCGTCCGGGGGGTCACAATGAAAAACTGTTTTTT.

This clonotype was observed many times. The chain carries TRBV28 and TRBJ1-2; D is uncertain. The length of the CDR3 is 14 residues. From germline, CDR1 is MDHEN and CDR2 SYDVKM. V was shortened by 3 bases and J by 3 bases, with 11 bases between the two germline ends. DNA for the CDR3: TGTGCCAGCAGTTTCGGCGGGAAATACTATGGCTACACCTTC. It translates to CASSFGGKYYGYTF.

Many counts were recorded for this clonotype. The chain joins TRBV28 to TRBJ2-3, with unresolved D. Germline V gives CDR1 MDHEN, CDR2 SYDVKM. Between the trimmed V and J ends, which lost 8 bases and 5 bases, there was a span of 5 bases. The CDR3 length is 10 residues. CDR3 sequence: CASALDTQYF. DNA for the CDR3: TGTGCCAGCGCCCTAGATACGCAGTATTTT.

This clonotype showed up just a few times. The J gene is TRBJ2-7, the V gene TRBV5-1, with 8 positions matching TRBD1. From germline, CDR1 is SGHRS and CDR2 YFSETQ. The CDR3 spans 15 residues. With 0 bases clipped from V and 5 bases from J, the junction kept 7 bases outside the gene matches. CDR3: CASSLVSQGADEQYF. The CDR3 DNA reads TGCGCCAGCAGCTTGGTATCGCAGGGGGCCGACGAGCAGTACTTC.

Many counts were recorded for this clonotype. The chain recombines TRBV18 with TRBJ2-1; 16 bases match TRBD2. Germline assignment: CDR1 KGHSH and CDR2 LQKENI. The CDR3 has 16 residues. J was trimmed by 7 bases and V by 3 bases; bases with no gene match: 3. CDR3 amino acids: CASSPPGLAGGNEQFF. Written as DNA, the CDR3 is TGTGCCAGCTCACCGCCGGGACTAGCGGGGGGGAATGAGCAGTTCTTC.

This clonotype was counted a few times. In DNA form, the CDR3 reads TGTGCCAGCAGCGGCGGGACATGGGAGGTTGAAGCTTTCTTT. Translation gives CASSGGTWEVEAFF. This chain joins TRBV3-1 and TRBJ1-1; D perhaps matches TRBD1 (6 bases). V lost 5 bases, J lost 7 bases, and 17 bases lay in between. Germline V gene data show CDR1 as LGHDT and CDR2 as YNNKEL (reference sequence). The length of the CDR3 is 14 residues. Using reference TRBV3-1 and TRBJ1-1 for the parts outside the CDR3, the full variable domain is DTAVSQTPKYLVTQMGNDKSIKCEQNLGHDTMYWYKQDSKKFLKIMFSYNNKELIINETVPNRFSPKSPDKAHLNLHINSLELGDSAVYFCASSGGTWEVEAFFGQGTRLTVV.

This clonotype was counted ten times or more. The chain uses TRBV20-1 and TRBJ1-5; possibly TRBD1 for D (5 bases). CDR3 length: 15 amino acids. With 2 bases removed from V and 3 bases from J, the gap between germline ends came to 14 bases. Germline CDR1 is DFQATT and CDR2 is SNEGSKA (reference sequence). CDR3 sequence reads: CSARKPGHANQPQHF. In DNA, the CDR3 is TGCAGTGCTAGAAAACCCGGACATGCCAATCAGCCCCAGCATTTT.

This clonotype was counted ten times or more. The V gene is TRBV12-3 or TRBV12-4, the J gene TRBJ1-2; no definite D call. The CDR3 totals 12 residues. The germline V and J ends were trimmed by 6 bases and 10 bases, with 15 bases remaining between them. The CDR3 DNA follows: TGTGCCAGCAGCCCGCAGTTAAGGGCCTACACCTTC. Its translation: CASSPQLRAYTF.

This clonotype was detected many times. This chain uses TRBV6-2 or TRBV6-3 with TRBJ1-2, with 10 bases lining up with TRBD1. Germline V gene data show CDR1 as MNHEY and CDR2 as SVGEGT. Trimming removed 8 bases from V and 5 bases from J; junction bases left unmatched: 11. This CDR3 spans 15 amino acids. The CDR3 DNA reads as TGTGCCAGCTCTCGGACAGGGGGGAGTTTTTATGGCTACACCTTC. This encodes CASSRTGGSFYGYTF.